These 9 T cell receptor beta chains originate from one sample sequenced in a study of blood T cells in healthy people across ages. Primed by a sample-barcoded 5' primer and a J-beta primer mix, a second PCR proceeded for about 6 to 11 cycles. TCRdb re-called the 5' RACE reads through MiXCR, storing one row per CDR3 protein. Altogether about 1.4 million distinct CDR3 sequences are present, 59% being singletons, with the ten largest covering about 6.3%. The material sequenced was blood. The receptors here all came from a man between 18 and 35 years old in good health.

This clonotype was observed a handful of times. V usage is TRBV29-1 and J usage is TRBJ2-5, with a possible D match to TRBD2 (5 bases). CDR3 length equals 14 residues. Trimming took off 5 bases at V and 5 bases at J, with 18 bases between the two ends. In germline, CDR1 is SQVTM, CDR2 ANQGSEA. CDR3 sequence reads: CSVLKRSTRETQYF. DNA of the CDR3: TGCAGCGTTCTCAAGCGGTCCACAAGGGAGACCCAGTACTTC.

In nucleotides, the CDR3 is TGTGCCAGCAGCAAAGCGGGCCAGAATTCACCCCTCCACTTT. This encodes CASSKAGQNSPLHF. The chain employs TRBV21-1 and TRBJ1-6. TRBV21-1 is tagged as a pseudogene. The CDR3 extends over 14 amino acids.

This chain links TRBV10-3 with TRBJ1-5; D possibly corresponds to TRBD1 (5 bases). Trimming took 1 base from V and 3 from J, leaving 16 bases between them. Germline lookup yields CDR1 ENHRY and CDR2 SYGVKD. This CDR3 contains 17 residues. The CDR3 sequence: CAISEFKLRDPNQPQHF. In DNA form, the CDR3 reads TGTGCCATCAGTGAGTTCAAGCTCCGGGACCCCAATCAGCCCCAGCATTTT.

The rearrangement joins TRBV20-1 to TRBJ2-4; TRBD2 is a possible D gene (8 bases). The end of the DNA is better explained by TRBJ2-7, so the J call may be wrong. CDR1 and CDR2 (germline): DFQATT, SNEGSKA (reference sequence). CDR3 length: 15 amino acids. CDR3 protein: CSARDQTGTRDEQYF. The CDR3 nucleotides are TGCAGTGCTAGAGATCAGACAGGGACTAGGGACGAGCAGTACTTC.

The rearrangement links TRBV9 to TRBJ1-2; 8 bases are shared with TRBD1. V dropped 3 bases and J dropped 4; count of bases not matched to a gene: 8. CDR1 and CDR2 from the germline V gene are SGDLS and YYNGEE. The CDR3 runs 15 residues. This CDR3 is CASSGENRGSYGYTF. The DNA for the CDR3 is TGTGCCAGCAGCGGCGAGAACAGGGGGAGCTATGGCTACACCTTC.

Worth noting for this clonotype: Germline is not matched at one junction end, which may reflect a read error. The rearrangement uses TRBV7-7 and TRBJ2-4; a possible D gene is TRBD2 (5 bases). The germline V gene encodes CDR1 SSHAT and CDR2 FNYEAQ (reference sequence). This CDR3 is 18 amino acids long. The CDR3 sequence: CANSPTSSSRRAKNIQYF. The CDR3 nucleotides read TGTGCCAACAGCCCAACCTCGTCTAGCCGTCGAGCCAAAAACATTCAGTACTTC.

The rearrangement links TRBV4-1 to TRBJ2-7; 10 nucleotides line up with TRBD2. CDR3 length: 16 amino acids. CDR1 and CDR2 from the germline V gene are MGHRA and YSYEKL. J gave up 5 bases and V 1 base, and 8 bases lay outside the gene matches. Written as DNA, the CDR3 is TGCGCCAGCAGCCAAGGGGCTAGCGGGAGAGTCGACGAGCAGTACTTC. Translation gives CASSQGASGRVDEQYF.

V is TRBV4-1 and J is TRBJ2-5; D might be TRBD2 (6 bases). This CDR3 is 14 amino acids long. Germline lookup yields CDR1 MGHRA and CDR2 YSYEKL. Trimming shortened V by 4 bases and J by 5 bases, and 14 bases separated the two germline ends. CDR3 residues: CASSLRGFQETQYF. The CDR3 nucleotides are TGCGCCAGCAGCCTTCGGGGGTTTCAGGAGACCCAGTACTTC.

The DNA for the CDR3 is TGTGCCAGCAGTATGACAGGGGGTACGGGCAATCAGCCCCAGCATTTT. It specifies CASSMTGGTGNQPQHF. The rearrangement joins TRBV12-3 or TRBV12-4 to TRBJ1-5; 9 bases are a match to TRBD1. The trim removed 5 bases at V and 2 bases at J, leaving 7 bases unmatched. The CDR3 spans 16 residues.